This paragraph reports one T cell receptor (beta chain). This clonotype was seen ten or more times. This receptor's antigen is unknown. Base qualities were left out, and no much larger clone turns up one base away. The data were obtained in a study of response to subunit inactivated influenza vaccine listed by TCRdb under 2018. Background for the entire study: The study used deep quantitative T cell receptor repertoire profiling to track responses to a trivalent subunit inactivated influenza vaccine. The study at large found these results: According to the authors, only a limited number of new T cells may be recruited by each seasonal influenza vaccination.

The library was made by RT-PCR. Sequenced on an Illumina HiSeq 2500. The raw public reads went through TCRdb reprocessing: fastp at Q25, MiXCR clone calling, in-frame beta chains kept. For every CDR3 protein sequence, its rows merge into one entry that carries the most common genes and DNA. The sample records 590,000 or so distinct CDR3 sequences, 14% of which are singletons. Together, the top ten hold roughly 7.6% of the sample. Counted from cysteine to phenylalanine, this CDR3 has 15 amino acids. Solely the CDR3 DNA is kept, with 45 bases framed from the first base. The V end loses 6 bases and the J end loses 1 base, and a stretch of 13 bases separates them. The germline V gene provides CDR1 ENHRY and CDR2 SYGVKD.

The rearrangement combines TRBV10-3 with TRBJ2-1; the D gene is perhaps TRBD2, from 6 matching bases. The source was PBMCs from blood, collected around 14 days before vaccination. This clonotype originated in a man between 50 and 59 years old who received an inactivated influenza vaccine. Donor details come from another sample of the same person, matched by shared clones. This receptor has the CDR3 CAIRGGIGSYNEQFF. In nucleotides, the sequence is TGTGCCATCAGGGGAGGTATCGGTTCCTACAATGAGCAGTTCTTC.